Included here is one T cell receptor beta chain sequence, with context. Random hexamers primed reverse transcription of about 0.5 to 1 ug RNA. By means of immunoSEQ multiplex PCR, TCR beta CDR3 spanning 54 Vbeta and 13 Jbeta underwent amplification. One entry per CDR3 protein, called by TCRdb with MiXCR from the immunoSEQ multiplex PCR reads. Of approximately 190,000 distinct CDR3 sequences in the sample, around 95% were seen once. This sample was taken from a study of CD8 T cells in Susac syndrome. CD8+ and CD4+ T cells taken from blood had their TCR beta sequenced. Under recently defined diagnostic criteria, the patients with Susac syndrome qualified as having definite or probable disease. The sample was CD8+ T cells from PBMCs. The source is a human donor with Susac syndrome.

CDR3 residues: CASSEQLGGRGNEQFF. The CDR3 coding sequence is TGTGCCAGCAGTGAACAATTGGGGGGGCGCGGAAATGAGCAGTTCTTC. This rearrangement joins TRBV2 to TRBJ2-1; perhaps TRBD2 as D (7 bases). V was trimmed by 2 bases and J by 7 bases, leaving 18 bases between them. The V gene's germline CDR1 is SNHLY and CDR2 FYNNEI. CDR3 length: 16 residues.